This TCR beta chain was found in a study of T cells after yellow fever vaccination. On the study more broadly: Preparation used SMART-Seq v4 Ultra Low Input for the low-cell-number fractions. General study results and limits: Once the booster was given, most primary-vaccination clones reappeared, at just over 95% for CD4 and approximately 88% for CD8. The appearance of a small share of clonotypes in both CD4 and CD8 compartments was observed.

In its sample, this clonotype was seen a few times. Antigen unknown. V was shortened by 0 bases and J by 7 bases, with 15 bases between the two germline ends. Germline CDR1 and CDR2: MGHRA and YSYEKL. The CDR3 is 16 residues long. TCRdb re-derived calls from the 5' RACE reads in MiXCR, one entry per CDR3 protein. The sample records 500,000 to 650,000 distinct CDR3 sequences, approximately 16% being singletons. The receptor comes from a man aged 18 to 30 who received the YFV17D yellow fever vaccine. The sequenced sample was PBMCs, obtained 5 days after the first yellow fever vaccination. The gene calls are TRBV4-1 and TRBJ1-4; D gene ambiguous. The CDR3 region is CASSQEVVWAGEKLFF. The CDR3 nucleotides read TGCGCCAGCAGCCAAGAGGTAGTGTGGGCGGGTGAAAAACTGTTTTTT.